The 27 T cell receptor beta chains reported below all come from one sample, sequenced in a study of T cell changes during pregnancy in multiple sclerosis. Assay used: immunoSEQ multiplex PCR; TCRdb lists only in-frame clones, some missing. The sample records roughly 24,000 clones, 86% being singletons. Sequences were derived from CD8+ T cells from peripheral blood mononuclear cells, sampled in the first trimester of pregnancy. These receptors originate from a female donor in good health, enrolled as a control in a pregnancy study.

The chain carries TRBV6-5 and TRBJ2-7; 7 bases map to TRBD1. The CDR3 is 13 residues long. The ends lost 5 bases at V and 1 base at J; junction bases unmatched: 2. Germline V CDR1 and CDR2: MNHEY, SVGAGI. The CDR3 spells CASSPQGSYEQYF. Written as DNA, the CDR3 is TGTGCCAGCAGTCCACAGGGGTCCTACGAGCAGTACTTC.

The rearrangement uses TRBV7-2 and TRBJ1-2; 8 nucleotides match TRBD1. V gave up 4 bases and J gave up 4 bases; unmatched junction bases: 5. Per germline, CDR1 SGHTA and CDR2 FQGNSA. The CDR3 totals 14 residues. The CDR3 bases are TGTGCCAGCAGCTCCGGACAGGGTTTCTATGGCTACACCTTC. It specifies CASSSGQGFYGYTF. The variable domain in full, completed from reference TRBV7-2 and TRBJ1-2, reads GAGVSQSPSNKVTEKGKDVELRCDPISGHTALYWYRQSLGQGLEFLIYFQGNSAPDKSGLPSDRFSAERTGGSVSTLTIQRTQQEDSAVYLCASSSGQGFYGYTFGSGTRLTVV.

There are a few counts of this clone. CDR3 coding DNA: TGTACGGTCCGGGCGAACACCGGGGAGCTGTTTTTT. Translating it yields CTVRANTGELFF. This chain links TRBV30 with TRBJ2-2; D remains ambiguous. Germline loops: CDR1 GTSNPN, CDR2 SVGIG (reference sequence). This CDR3 region has 12 residues.

The chain combines TRBV11-2 with TRBJ1-4; D ambiguous. The CDR3 spans 15 residues. The ends were cut back, 0 bases at V and 8 bases at J, with 13 bases in the middle. CDR1 is SGHAT and CDR2 is FQNNGV in the germline V gene. The CDR3 protein is CASSLERSPREKLFF. The CDR3 coding sequence is TGTGCCAGCAGCTTAGAGCGTAGCCCTAGGGAAAAACTGTTTTTT.

This clone was detected once. The chain has TRBV6-1 and TRBJ1-3; TRBD1 is a possible D gene (6 bases). Per germline, CDR1 MNHNS and CDR2 SASEGT. The V gene lost 3 bases and the J gene lost 0 bases, with 18 bases spanning the gap. The CDR3 sequence is 18 residues long. The CDR3 is CASSEGARGDLSGNTIYF. The CDR3 DNA follows: TGTGCCAGCAGTGAGGGGGCGCGGGGGGACCTCTCTGGAAACACCATATATTTT.

The chain joins TRBV7-9 to TRBJ2-1, with a possible D match to TRBD1 (6 bases). Germline V gene data show CDR1 as SEHNR and CDR2 as FQNEAQ (reference sequence). CDR3 size: 15 residues. V was shortened by 5 bases and J by 1 base, with 12 bases between the two germline ends. CDR3 in amino acids: CASSPTGTSYNEQFF. CDR3 in DNA: TGTGCCAGCAGCCCCACCGGGACATCCTACAATGAGCAGTTCTTC.

The J gene is TRBJ2-1, the V gene TRBV11-1; possibly TRBD1 for D (6 bases). CDR1 SGHAT and CDR2 FQDESV come from the germline V gene (reference sequence). CDR3 length: 17 residues. V lost 2 bases and J 3 bases, leaving 17 bases between the germline ends. The CDR3 sequence: CASSLKKTGYFYNEQFF. In nucleotides, the CDR3 is TGTGCCAGCAGCTTAAAGAAGACAGGTTATTTCTACAATGAGCAGTTCTTC.

This chain connects TRBV29-1 to TRBJ1-2, with D uncertain. Trimming took off 6 bases at V and 4 bases at J, with 15 bases between the two ends. The CDR3 is 13 residues long. Germline lookup yields CDR1 SQVTM and CDR2 ANQGSEA. As DNA, the CDR3 is TGCAGCGTAAACAGCCCCCAAACCTATGGCTACACCTTC. Protein: CSVNSPQTYGYTF.

This rearrangement joins TRBV6-5 to TRBJ2-1; 10 positions match TRBD2. The trim removed 6 bases at V and 4 bases at J, leaving 6 bases unmatched. Germline V gene lookup returns CDR1 MNHEY and CDR2 SVGAGI. This CDR3 has 15 amino acids. CDR3 in amino acids: CASSPLSGGYNEQFF. The CDR3 bases are TGTGCCAGCAGCCCCCTTAGCGGGGGGTACAATGAGCAGTTCTTC.

The genes are TRBV27 and TRBJ2-3; D is undetermined. CDR3 length: 16 residues. Germline CDR1 and CDR2: MNHEY and SMNVEV (reference sequence). The ends were cut back, 3 bases at V and 4 bases at J, with 17 bases in the middle. For the CDR3, the DNA is TGTGCCAGCAGTTTTCAGACGCCACTAACCCCAGATACGCAGTATTTT. Amino acid sequence: CASSFQTPLTPDTQYF.

Comment on this clone: The same CDR3 is also encoded by other DNA sequences in this sample. The chain couples TRBV7-9 to TRBJ2-1; D remains unclear. Germline V gene data show CDR1 as SEHNR and CDR2 as FQNEAQ (reference sequence). This CDR3 has 12 residues. Trimming removed 5 bases from V and 6 bases from J, with 8 bases in between. The CDR3 sequence: CASSLTGNEQFF. CDR3 nucleotides: TGTGCCAGCAGCCTGACGGGCAATGAGCAGTTCTTC.

By share of the sample, this clone is medium-sized. The rearrangement links TRBV25-1 to TRBJ1-1, with D hard to call. CDR1 and CDR2 (germline): MGHDK, SYGVNS. The CDR3 totals 14 residues. The germline V and J ends were trimmed by 1 base and 4 bases, with 10 bases remaining between them. The CDR3 loop is CASSEWGGSTEAFF. CDR3 DNA sequence: TGTGCCAGCAGTGAATGGGGAGGATCCACTGAAGCTTTCTTT.

J is TRBJ1-3 and V is TRBV1; the table's TRBD1 call for D was not verified on the DNA. TRBV1 is given as a pseudogene. The CDR3 has 15 amino acids. The chain's CDR3 is CTSSRGRDSGNTIYF. The CDR3 DNA follows: TGCACCAGCAGCCGGGGCAGGGACTCTGGAAACACCATATATTTT.

The chain is built from TRBV7-9 and TRBJ2-5; TRBD2 aligns across 9 bases. The trim removed 5 bases at V and 5 bases at J, leaving 6 bases unmatched. Germline CDR1 is SEHNR and CDR2 is FQNEAQ (reference sequence). The CDR3 spans 14 residues. The CDR3 nucleotides read TGTGCCAGCAGCCCGAGCGGGGGGCTGGAGACCCAGTACTTC. Translation gives CASSPSGGLETQYF.

This rearrangement joins TRBV11-2 to TRBJ2-5; possibly TRBD2 for D (5 bases). V lost 8 bases and J 3 bases, leaving 19 bases between the germline ends. The CDR3 is 15 residues long. The germline CDR1 and CDR2 sequences are SGHAT and FQNNGV. Here the CDR3 reads CASFTSGMPKETQYF. The CDR3 nucleotides read TGTGCCAGCTTCACTAGTGGGATGCCTAAAGAGACCCAGTACTTC. The entire variable domain, with the rest obtained from reference TRBV11-2 and TRBJ2-5, is as follows: EAGVAQSPRYKIIEKRQSVAFWCNPISGHATLYWYQQILGQGPKLLIQFQNNGVVDDSQLPKDRFSAERLKGVDSTLKIQPAKLEDSAVYLCASFTSGMPKETQYFGPGTRLLVL.

The chain is built from TRBV7-9 and TRBJ2-1; 8 bases line up with TRBD2. Germline values: CDR1 SEHNR, CDR2 FQNEAQ (reference sequence). With 2 bases clipped from V and 4 bases from J, the junction kept 7 bases outside the gene matches. The CDR3 is 16 amino acids. CDR3 protein: CASSLSAGGPYNEQFF. For the CDR3, the DNA is TGTGCCAGCAGCTTATCCGCGGGGGGCCCTTACAATGAGCAGTTCTTC. Filled out from reference TRBV7-9 and TRBJ2-1, the complete variable domain reads DTGVSQNPRHKITKRGQNVTFRCDPISEHNRLYWYRQTLGQGPEFLTYFQNEAQLEKSRLLSDRFSAERPKGSFSTLEIQRTEQGDSAMYLCASSLSAGGPYNEQFFGPGTRLTVL.

This clone occurred once. This chain uses TRBV7-3 with TRBJ2-1, with 7 bases lining up with TRBD2. CDR3 size: 14 residues. Trimming cost V 2 bases and J 8 bases; bases outside gene matches: 6. In germline, CDR1 is SGHTA, CDR2 FQGTGA. The CDR3 spells CASSLGSGVHEQFF. The CDR3 DNA reads as TGTGCCAGCAGCTTAGGGAGCGGGGTACATGAGCAGTTCTTC.

The chain is built from TRBV4-3 and TRBJ2-5; TRBD2 aligns across 14 bases. There are 19 residues in the CDR3. Germline loops: CDR1 LGHNA, CDR2 YSLEER. Trimming removed 0 bases from V and 4 bases from J; junction bases left unmatched: 10. As DNA, the CDR3 is TGCGCCAGCAGCCAAGAGGGGAGACTAGCGGGGGGGCAGCGAGAGACCCAGTACTTC. Its translation is CASSQEGRLAGGQRETQYF.

The rearrangement uses TRBV4-2 and TRBJ1-2; D unresolved. Germline V gene lookup returns CDR1 LGHNA and CDR2 YNFKEQ. The ends were cut back, 4 bases at V and 8 bases at J, with 8 bases in the middle. This CDR3 contains 11 residues. CDR3 DNA sequence: TGTGCCAGCAGCCCCGGTATCGGCTACACCTTC. Translated: CASSPGIGYTF.

The chain combines TRBV14 with TRBJ1-1; tentatively, D is TRBD1 (6 bases). This CDR3 contains 13 residues. The V end was cut by 8 bases, the J end by 7 bases, with 17 bases between. Per germline, CDR1 SGHDN and CDR2 FVKESK. The CDR3 reads CASSDRNTFEAFF. CDR3 nucleotides: TGTGCCAGCTCGGACAGAAACACTTTTGAAGCTTTCTTT. The full variable domain, with the rest looked up from reference TRBV14 and TRBJ1-1, is EAGVTQFPSHSVIEKGQTVTLRCDPISGHDNLYWYRRVMGKEIKFLLHFVKESKQDESGMPNNRFLAERTGGTYSTLKVQPAELEDSGVYFCASSDRNTFEAFFGQGTRLTVV.

The V call is TRBV7-9, the J call TRBJ2-3; weak D call: TRBD2 (7 bases). The germline V gene has CDR1 SEHNR and CDR2 FQNEAQ (reference sequence). This CDR3 region has 17 residues. Between the trimmed V and J ends, which lost 1 base and 1 base, there was a span of 15 bases. For the CDR3, the DNA is TGTGCCAGCAGCTTAGTCGTGGGGGGGCGGGGCACAGATACGCAGTATTTT. Its translation is CASSLVVGGRGTDTQYF.

The chain uses TRBV6-5 and TRBJ1-2; 7 bases are a match to TRBD1. The CDR3 loop spans 16 amino acids. The germline V gene has CDR1 MNHEY and CDR2 SVGAGI. The J segment lost 4 bases and the V segment lost 3 bases, leaving 11 bases of the junction unmatched. The CDR3 DNA follows: TGTGCCAGCAGTTATTGGTACAGGGGAGAGGGCTATGGCTACACCTTC. Its protein product is CASSYWYRGEGYGYTF.

The chain recombines TRBV27 with TRBJ2-5, with TRBD2 matching 10 bases. CDR3 length: 15 residues. The germline gives CDR1 MNHEY, CDR2 SMNVEV (reference sequence). Trimming at V came to 2 bases and at J to 5 bases, leaving 5 bases not matched to a gene. The CDR3 DNA reads TGTGCCAGCAGTTTAGGAGCGGGGGGGCGGGAGACCCAGTACTTC. It codes for CASSLGAGGRETQYF.

The chain uses TRBV5-6 and TRBJ1-1, with 7 nucleotides matching TRBD1. Germline-derived CDR1 and CDR2 are SGHDT and YYEEEE. This CDR3 region has 15 residues. V trimming: 2 bases; J trimming: 0 bases; junction bases outside the gene matches: 4. CDR3 amino acids: CASSFTGDMNTEAFF. The CDR3 nucleotides read TGTGCCAGCAGCTTTACAGGGGACATGAACACTGAAGCTTTCTTT.

The chain employs TRBV11-1 and TRBJ1-1; 11 nucleotides align to TRBD1. The CDR3 has 15 amino acids. From germline, CDR1 is SGHAT and CDR2 FQDESV (reference sequence). Trimming took 5 bases from V and 6 from J; bases not matched to a gene: 8. The CDR3 DNA follows: TGTGCCAGCAGCAAGGCGCCGGGACAGGGGGCTGAAGCTTTCTTT. It translates to CASSKAPGQGAEAFF.

V gene TRBV6-5 combines with J gene TRBJ1-1, with 7 nucleotides matching TRBD1. There are 14 residues in the CDR3. CDR1 and CDR2 from the germline V gene are MNHEY and SVGAGI. With 6 bases clipped from V and 0 bases from J, the junction kept 4 bases outside the gene matches. CDR3 in amino acids: CASSRGQMNTEAFF. Written as DNA, the CDR3 is TGTGCCAGCAGCCGGGGACAGATGAACACTGAAGCTTTCTTT.

The rearrangement uses TRBV27 and TRBJ2-7; D gene uncertain. Germline values: CDR1 MNHEY, CDR2 SMNVEV (reference sequence). V lost 3 bases and J lost 2, with 8 bases in between. This CDR3 is built from 13 residues. CDR3 DNA: TGTGCCAGCAGTTTGGGCTCCACCTACGAGCAGTACTTC. It is translated as CASSLGSTYEQYF.